These 9 T cell receptor beta chains share one sample of origin, sequenced in a study of blood T cell repertoires in COVID-19. Using immunoSEQ multiplex PCR, the repertoire was profiled, and TCRdb retains in-frame clones only, with some absent. The profile shows fewer than 65,000 clones, 65% to 90% of them singletons. Material: peripheral blood. The origin of the receptors is a human donor in a cohort sampled during active COVID-19.

The chain joins TRBV7-7 to TRBJ2-1; 13 bases are a match to TRBD2. The CDR3 is made up of 17 amino acids. CDR1 and CDR2 from the germline V gene are SSHAT and FNYEAQ (reference sequence). The junction had 11 bases not matched to a gene; V was cut back by 4 bases and J by 8 bases. The CDR3 coding sequence is TGTGCCAGCAGCTCGTCACTAGCGGGGGGGCCCCTCGATGAGCAGTTCTTC. Its protein is CASSSSLAGGPLDEQFF.

This chain joins TRBV6-5 and TRBJ2-3; D is possibly TRBD2 (7 bases). V was clipped by 6 bases and J by 8 bases, with 12 bases between them. Germline assignment: CDR1 MNHEY and CDR2 SVGAGI. CDR3 length: 12 residues. The CDR3, as DNA: TGTGCCAGCAGGAAAGGGGGGGGTACGCAGTATTTT. Amino acids: CASRKGGGTQYF.

V usage is TRBV10-3 and J usage is TRBJ2-1; TRBD2 matches 16 bases. Germline trimming cut 4 bases from V and 7 bases from J; bases unmatched to any gene: 1. The germline CDR1 and CDR2 sequences are ENHRY and SYGVKD. The CDR3 contains 15 residues. CDR3 sequence reads: CAISVGLAGGNEQFF. The CDR3, as DNA: TGTGCCATCAGTGTGGGACTAGCGGGGGGGAATGAGCAGTTCTTC.

The CDR3 spells CASSYFGAGVYGYTF. The DNA of the CDR3 is TGTGCCAGCAGTTACTTTGGGGCAGGAGTCTATGGCTACACCTTC. The rearrangement links TRBV6-5 to TRBJ1-2; D is perhaps TRBD1 (5 bases). CDR1 MNHEY and CDR2 SVGAGI come from the germline V gene. This CDR3 region has 15 residues. Trimming removed 1 base at V and 4 bases at J, with 13 bases between.

The CDR3 sequence: CSAPDSYEQYF. The CDR3, as DNA: TGCAGTGCTCCGGACAGCTACGAGCAGTACTTC. The chain combines TRBV20-1 with TRBJ2-7; D perhaps matches TRBD1 (6 bases). Trimming shortened V by 5 bases and J by 3 bases, and 8 bases separated the two germline ends. Germline CDR1 is DFQATT and CDR2 is SNEGSKA (reference sequence). The CDR3 consists of 11 residues.

The CDR3 DNA reads as TGTGCCAGCTCACCTGGGGGGATTGACTATGGCTACACCTTC. This translates into CASSPGGIDYGYTF. The V call is TRBV18, the J call TRBJ1-2; D is perhaps TRBD1 (5 bases). Germline CDR1 KGHSH, CDR2 LQKENI. V was shortened by 3 bases and J by 3 bases, with 11 bases between the two germline ends. The CDR3 has 14 residues.

The V gene is TRBV2, the J gene TRBJ1-5, with 9 bases matching TRBD1. CDR3 length: 14 amino acids. Trimming took 5 bases from V and 4 from J; bases not matched to a gene: 3. CDR1 is SNHLY and CDR2 is FYNNEI in the germline V gene. CDR3 residues: CASSTDRGNQPQHF. The CDR3, as DNA: TGTGCCAGCAGTACGGACAGGGGTAATCAGCCCCAGCATTTT.

The chain couples TRBV2 to TRBJ2-2; D is perhaps TRBD1 (6 bases). The V end lost 7 bases, the J end lost 7 bases, and 10 bases lay between the germline ends. Per germline, CDR1 SNHLY and CDR2 FYNNEI. This CDR3 has 12 residues. CDR3 amino acids: CASKGVDGELFF. The CDR3 DNA follows: TGTGCCAGCAAGGGGGTTGACGGGGAGCTGTTTTTT.

This clone was picked up one time. V is TRBV7-2 and J is TRBJ1-2; D perhaps matches TRBD1 (5 bases). CDR1 and CDR2 from the germline V gene are SGHTA and FQGNSA. The V gene lost 3 bases and the J gene lost 6 bases, with 14 bases spanning the gap. The CDR3 extends over 14 amino acids. Here the CDR3 DNA reads TGTGCCAGCAGCTTGGCCAGGGTAAGAAATGGCTACACCTTC. It yields the protein CASSLARVRNGYTF.